These 21 T cell receptor beta chains share one sample of origin, sequenced in a study of PD-1 blockade in classical Hodgkin lymphoma. TCRdb's table, derived via immunoSEQ multiplex PCR, lists solely in-frame clones and lacks some. The table has over 25,000 clones, about 70% seen once. The time point was: cycle 4 day 1 (C4D1), after more than 5 weeks of nivolumab. Brentuximab vedotin exposure varied, and every patient relapsed after autologous stem cell transplantation. This material consisted of peripheral blood mononuclear cells (PBMCs), taken before the fourth cycle of nivolumab. These TCRs come from a human donor with classical Hodgkin lymphoma.

The gene calls are TRBV5-1 and TRBJ1-1, with D hard to call. Trimming cost V 1 base and J 8 bases, with 9 bases left between them. The germline V gene has CDR1 SGHRS and CDR2 YFSETQ. The CDR3 contains 12 residues. The CDR3: CASSLSQDEAFF. Written as DNA, the CDR3 is TGCGCCAGCAGCTTGTCGCAGGACGAAGCTTTCTTT.

Only one count was recorded for this clone. The chain couples TRBV7-6 to TRBJ1-2; 9 bases agree with TRBD1. V lost 5 bases, J lost 5 bases, and 18 bases stayed unmatched. Germline CDR1 and CDR2: SGHVS and FNYEAQ. This CDR3 has 18 residues. CDR3 protein: CASSTRRDRDPSSYGYTF. The CDR3 coding sequence is TGTGCCAGCAGCACAAGGAGGGACAGGGATCCCTCCTCGTATGGCTACACCTTC.

This clone was detected only a few times. This chain joins TRBV7-2 and TRBJ2-5, with D perhaps given as TRBD1 or TRBD2 (7 bases each). The CDR3 has 14 residues. V was trimmed by 0 bases and J by 6 bases, leaving 11 bases between them. Per the germline V gene, CDR1 is SGHTA and CDR2 is FQGNSA. CDR3 region: CASSLAQGGKTQYF. The CDR3 nucleotides read TGTGCCAGCAGCTTAGCCCAGGGGGGGAAGACCCAGTACTTC.

The chain has TRBV9 and TRBJ2-5; 10 bases agree with TRBD2. With V trimmed by 1 base and J by 3 bases, 6 bases remained unmatched. CDR1 is SGDLS, CDR2 YYNGEE, per germline. The CDR3 contains 16 residues. The CDR3 DNA is TGTGCCAGCAGCGTAAGCGGGGGGGGATTCGAAGAGACCCAGTACTTC. The encoded protein is CASSVSGGGFEETQYF.

The sample holds a few counts of this clone. Other DNA sequences in the same sample also yield this CDR3. This chain links TRBV6-5 with TRBJ1-1; D is uncertain. V lost 8 bases to trimming and J lost 5 bases, with 15 bases between them. Germline V gene lookup returns CDR1 MNHEY and CDR2 SVGAGI. The CDR3 totals 13 residues. The CDR3 loop is CASYVAWNTEAFF. The DNA for the CDR3 is TGTGCCAGCTACGTCGCGTGGAATACTGAAGCTTTCTTT.

This clone was counted between two and nine times. This sequence joins TRBV19 and TRBJ1-1; D is undetermined. The CDR3 consists of 13 residues. Looked up from germline, CDR1 is LNHDA and CDR2 is SQIVND (reference sequence). Trimming shortened V by 4 bases and J by 1 base, and 7 bases separated the two germline ends. CDR3 protein: CASSRGTNTEAFF. The CDR3 DNA reads TGTGCCAGTAGTAGGGGTACGAACACTGAAGCTTTCTTT.

With regard to this clone: It is likely a read error: a sequence one base away is far more abundant. J is TRBJ1-2 and V is TRBV1; the table assigns TRBD1, which was not confirmed against the DNA. TRBV1 is a pseudogene. The CDR3 is made up of 17 amino acids. CDR3 amino acids: CTSSQDRSGTYRRGYTF. The CDR3 DNA reads as TGCACCAGCAGCCAAGATCGTTCCGGGACATATCGAAGGGGCTACACCTTC.

This chain joins TRBV29-1 and TRBJ1-3; D call uncertain. CDR1 SQVTM and CDR2 ANQGSEA come from the germline V gene. The CDR3 loop spans 12 amino acids. V lost 1 base, J lost 2 bases, and 3 bases lay in between. The CDR3 sequence is CSVEVTGNTIYF. The CDR3 region has the DNA TGCAGCGTTGAAGTTACTGGAAACACCATATATTTT.

The genes are TRBV9 and TRBJ2-3, with 11 positions matching TRBD2. Germline CDR1 reads SGDLS; CDR2 reads YYNGEE. This CDR3 is built from 15 residues. Unmatched junction bases numbered 5, after V lost 2 bases and J lost 6 bases. Here the CDR3 reads CASSVSGGAWDTQYF. Here the CDR3 DNA reads TGTGCCAGCAGCGTTAGCGGGGGGGCCTGGGATACGCAGTATTTT.

CDR3 in DNA: TGTGCCAGCAGCTTGCCTGTGTCAGGGCGTACTGAAGCTTTCTTT. Its translation: CASSLPVSGRTEAFF. V is TRBV5-4 and J is TRBJ1-1, with D perhaps TRBD1 (5 bases). The germline CDR1 and CDR2 sequences are SGHNT and YYREEE (reference sequence). This CDR3 spans 15 amino acids. V was trimmed by 1 base and J by 5 bases, leaving 15 bases between them.

The chain employs TRBV6-5 and TRBJ1-2; D gene unclear. This CDR3 spans 14 amino acids. Germline loops: CDR1 MNHEY, CDR2 SVGAGI. Trimming removed 2 bases from V and 0 bases from J, with 7 bases in between. The CDR3 DNA reads as TGTGCCAGCAGTTACGTGACAACTAACTATGGCTACACCTTC. Translation gives CASSYVTTNYGYTF.

V usage is TRBV6-5 and J usage is TRBJ2-4, with TRBD2 as a possible D gene (5 bases). This CDR3 region has 15 residues. The V gene's germline CDR1 is MNHEY and CDR2 SVGAGI. Trimming took off 5 bases at V and 1 base at J, with 12 bases between the two ends. The CDR3 bases are TGTGCCAGCAGTCCCTCCGCTAGCGCCAAAAACATTCAGTACTTC. It specifies CASSPSASAKNIQYF.

This clone was picked up a small number of times. The V gene is TRBV4-2, the J gene TRBJ1-6; D gene ambiguous. CDR3 length equals 15 residues. Germline CDR1 and CDR2: LGHNA and YNFKEQ. Trimming removed 4 bases from V and 6 bases from J, with 13 bases in between. CDR3 nucleotides: TGTGCCAGCAGCCTCCAGTGGGGTGGTAATTCACCCCTCCACTTT. Its protein product is CASSLQWGGNSPLHF.

The rearrangement links TRBV5-6 to TRBJ2-5; 8 bases agree with TRBD2. The germline gives CDR1 SGHDT, CDR2 YYEEEE. This CDR3 is 14 amino acids long. V trimming: 0 bases; J trimming: 5 bases; junction bases outside the gene matches: 3. CDR3 sequence: CASSLVGRGETQYF. The CDR3 DNA follows: TGTGCCAGCAGCTTGGTCGGGAGGGGTGAGACCCAGTACTTC. The full variable domain, in which reference TRBV5-6 and TRBJ2-5 provide the parts outside the CDR3, is DAGVTQSPTHLIKTRGQQVTLRCSPKSGHDTVSWYQQALGQGPQFIFQYYEEEERQRGNFPDRFSGHQFPNYSSELNVNALLLGDSALYLCASSLVGRGETQYFGPGTRLLVL.

In nucleotides, the CDR3 is TGTGCCACCAGCAGAGTCGGACAGGACACTGAAGCTTTCTTT. Amino acid sequence: CATSRVGQDTEAFF. The chain has TRBV15 and TRBJ1-1; 7 bases align to TRBD1. CDR3 size: 14 residues. The germline gives CDR1 LNHNV, CDR2 YYDKDF (reference sequence). Germline trimming cut 1 base from V and 3 bases from J; bases unmatched to any gene: 2.

The CDR3 protein is CASTDYNEQFF. The CDR3 nucleotides are TGTGCCAGTACAGATTACAATGAGCAGTTCTTC. The J gene is TRBJ2-1, the V gene TRBV7-9; D remains ambiguous. The CDR3 sequence is 11 residues long. Trimming pared 9 bases from V and 4 bases from J, leaving 7 bases between. CDR1 is SEHNR, CDR2 FQNEAQ, per germline (reference sequence). Looking up the rest from reference TRBV7-9 and TRBJ2-1 gives the full variable domain: DTGVSQNPRHKITKRGQNVTFRCDPISEHNRLYWYRQTLGQGPEFLTYFQNEAQLEKSRLLSDRFSAERPKGSFSTLEIQRTEQGDSAMYLCASTDYNEQFFGPGTRLTVL.

The V and J genes are TRBV27 and TRBJ2-1, with D perhaps matching TRBD1 or TRBD2 (6 bases each). Germline lookup yields CDR1 MNHEY and CDR2 SMNVEV (reference sequence). This CDR3 comprises 17 residues. The V end lost 3 bases, the J end lost 6 bases, and 21 bases lay between the germline ends. CDR3 loop: CASSFSWGDARGNEQFF. In DNA, the CDR3 is TGTGCCAGCAGTTTCTCATGGGGGGACGCCAGGGGCAATGAGCAGTTCTTC.

Only a few counts were recorded for this clone. Its ends do not fully match the called genes, so a read error is possible. The chain links TRBV7-7 to TRBJ1-4; D is undetermined. The CDR3 is made up of 13 amino acids. Germline CDR1 SSHAT, CDR2 FNYEAQ (reference sequence). The CDR3 DNA sequence: TGTGCTAGCAGCTCGCAGTACAATGAAAAACTGTTTTTT. It yields the protein CASSSQYNEKLFF.

The chain carries TRBV27 and TRBJ2-7; perhaps TRBD1 as D (6 bases). This CDR3 region has 13 residues. Germline V gives CDR1 MNHEY, CDR2 SMNVEV (reference sequence). With 2 bases removed from V and 7 bases from J, the gap between germline ends came to 12 bases. In DNA form, the CDR3 reads TGTGCCAGCAGTTTAGACAGGCTGGGGGAGCAGTACTTC. Protein product: CASSLDRLGEQYF.

The chain combines TRBV5-1 with TRBJ2-2; D gene uncertain. The CDR3 has 14 residues. With 0 bases removed from V and 5 bases from J, the gap between germline ends came to 8 bases. Germline loops: CDR1 SGHRS, CDR2 YFSETQ. The CDR3 region is CASSLAPPTGELFF. Written as DNA, the CDR3 is TGCGCCAGCAGCTTGGCACCCCCGACCGGGGAGCTGTTTTTT.

The rearrangement uses TRBV4-1 and TRBJ1-4; TRBD1 is a possible D gene (5 bases). The germline V gene has CDR1 MGHRA and CDR2 YSYEKL. This CDR3 spans 19 amino acids. The ends were cut back, 0 bases at V and 8 bases at J, with 25 bases in the middle. The CDR3 DNA follows: TGCGCCAGCAGCCAAGAAAATCGTCAGAGGTTCAGGGTAGGGGAAAAACTGTTTTTT. As protein: CASSQENRQRFRVGEKLFF.